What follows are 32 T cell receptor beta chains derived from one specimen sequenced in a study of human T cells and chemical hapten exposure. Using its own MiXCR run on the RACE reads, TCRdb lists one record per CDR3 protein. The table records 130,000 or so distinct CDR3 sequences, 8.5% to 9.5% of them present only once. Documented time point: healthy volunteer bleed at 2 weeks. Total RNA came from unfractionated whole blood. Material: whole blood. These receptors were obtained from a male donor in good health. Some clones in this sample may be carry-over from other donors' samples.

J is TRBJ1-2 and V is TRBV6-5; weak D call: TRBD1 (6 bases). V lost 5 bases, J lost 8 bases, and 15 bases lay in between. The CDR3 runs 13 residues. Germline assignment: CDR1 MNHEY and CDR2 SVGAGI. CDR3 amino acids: CASSRTDWEGYTF. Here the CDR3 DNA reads TGTGCCAGCAGTCGGACAGATTGGGAAGGCTACACCTTC.

CDR3 sequence: CASSPGGWGEQYF. In nucleotides, the CDR3 is TGTGCCAGCAGTCCTGGGGGATGGGGCGAGCAGTACTTC. V and J are TRBV27 and TRBJ2-7; D assignment may be TRBD1 or TRBD2 (5 bases each). The germline V and J ends were trimmed by 5 bases and 6 bases, with 14 bases remaining between them. This CDR3 region has 13 residues. Germline loops: CDR1 MNHEY, CDR2 SMNVEV (reference sequence).

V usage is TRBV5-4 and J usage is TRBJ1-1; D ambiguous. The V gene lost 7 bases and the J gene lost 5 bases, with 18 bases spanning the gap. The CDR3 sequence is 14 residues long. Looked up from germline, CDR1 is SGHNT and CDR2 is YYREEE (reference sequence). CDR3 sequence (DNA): TGTGCCAGCTTCCATGAACCTGTCAAGACTGAAGCTTTCTTT. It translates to CASFHEPVKTEAFF.

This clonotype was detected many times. The CDR3 reads CASSLRGLAGGLGLSTDTQYF. CDR3 in DNA: TGTGCCAGCAGCTTAAGAGGTCTAGCGGGGGGCCTGGGACTTAGCACAGATACGCAGTATTTT. The rearrangement uses TRBV7-3 and TRBJ2-3; the match to TRBD2 covers 11 bases. CDR1 is SGHTA and CDR2 is FQGTGA in the germline V gene. The CDR3 totals 21 residues. The V and J ends lost 1 base and 0 bases, in that order; junction bases with no gene match: 15.

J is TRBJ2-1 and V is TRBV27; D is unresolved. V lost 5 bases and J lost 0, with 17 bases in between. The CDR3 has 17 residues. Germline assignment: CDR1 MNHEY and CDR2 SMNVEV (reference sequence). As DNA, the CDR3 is TGTGCCAGCAGTCCTCCTGCCCCTATCAGCTCCTACAATGAGCAGTTCTTC. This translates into CASSPPAPISSYNEQFF.

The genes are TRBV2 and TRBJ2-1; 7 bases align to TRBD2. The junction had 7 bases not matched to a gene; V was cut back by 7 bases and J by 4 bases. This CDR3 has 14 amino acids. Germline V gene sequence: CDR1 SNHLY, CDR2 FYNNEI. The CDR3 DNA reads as TGTGCCAGCATAGCGGGTTACGAATACAATGAGCAGTTCTTC. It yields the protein CASIAGYEYNEQFF.

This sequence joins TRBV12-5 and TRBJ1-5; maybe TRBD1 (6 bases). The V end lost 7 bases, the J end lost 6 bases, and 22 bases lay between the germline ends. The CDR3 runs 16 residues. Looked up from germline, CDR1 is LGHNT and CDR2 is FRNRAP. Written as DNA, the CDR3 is TGTGCTAGTGCCAAAACCGGACAGATGGGGCGTCAGCCCCAGCATTTT. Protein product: CASAKTGQMGRQPQHF.

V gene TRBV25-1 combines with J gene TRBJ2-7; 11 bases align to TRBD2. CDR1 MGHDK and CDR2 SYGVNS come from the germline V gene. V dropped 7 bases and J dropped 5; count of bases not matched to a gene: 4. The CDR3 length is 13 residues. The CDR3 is CASTLAGGHEQYF. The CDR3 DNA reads TGTGCCAGCACCCTAGCGGGAGGCCACGAGCAGTACTTC.

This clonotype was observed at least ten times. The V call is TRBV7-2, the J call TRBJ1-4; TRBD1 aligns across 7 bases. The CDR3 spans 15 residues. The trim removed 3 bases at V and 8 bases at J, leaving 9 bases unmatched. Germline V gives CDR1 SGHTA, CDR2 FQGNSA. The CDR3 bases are TGTGCCAGCAGCTTCAGGGGGGCAATACGGGAAAAACTGTTTTTT. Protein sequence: CASSFRGAIREKLFF. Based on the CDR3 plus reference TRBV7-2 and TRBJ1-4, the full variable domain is GAGVSQSPSNKVTEKGKDVELRCDPISGHTALYWYRQSLGQGLEFLIYFQGNSAPDKSGLPSDRFSAERTGGSVSTLTIQRTQQEDSAVYLCASSFRGAIREKLFFGSGTQLSVL.

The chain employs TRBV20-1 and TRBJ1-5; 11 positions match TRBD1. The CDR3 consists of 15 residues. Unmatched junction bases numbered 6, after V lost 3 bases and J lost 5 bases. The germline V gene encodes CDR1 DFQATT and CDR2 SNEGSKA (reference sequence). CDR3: CSASLRTGGDQPQHF. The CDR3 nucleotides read TGCAGTGCTAGCTTACGGACAGGGGGCGATCAGCCCCAGCATTTT.

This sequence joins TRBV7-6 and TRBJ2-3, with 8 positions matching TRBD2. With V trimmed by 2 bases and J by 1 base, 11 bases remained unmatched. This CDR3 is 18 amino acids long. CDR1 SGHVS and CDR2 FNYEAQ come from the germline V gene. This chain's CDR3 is CASSLRGRTSPRTDTQYF. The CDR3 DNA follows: TGTGCCAGCAGCTTAAGGGGGAGGACTAGCCCCCGCACAGATACGCAGTATTTT.

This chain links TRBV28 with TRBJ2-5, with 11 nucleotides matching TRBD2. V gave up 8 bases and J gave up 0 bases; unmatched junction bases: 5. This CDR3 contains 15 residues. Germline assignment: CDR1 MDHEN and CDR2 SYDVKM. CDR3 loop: CASQLAGEHQETQYF. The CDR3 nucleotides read TGTGCCAGCCAACTAGCGGGAGAACACCAAGAGACCCAGTACTTC.

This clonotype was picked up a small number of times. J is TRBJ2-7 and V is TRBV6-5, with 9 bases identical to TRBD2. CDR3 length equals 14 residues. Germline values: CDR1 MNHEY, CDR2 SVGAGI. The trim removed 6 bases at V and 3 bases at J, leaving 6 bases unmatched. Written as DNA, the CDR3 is TGTGCCAGCAGCCTGACTAGCGGAGTCTACGAGCAGTACTTC. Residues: CASSLTSGVYEQYF.

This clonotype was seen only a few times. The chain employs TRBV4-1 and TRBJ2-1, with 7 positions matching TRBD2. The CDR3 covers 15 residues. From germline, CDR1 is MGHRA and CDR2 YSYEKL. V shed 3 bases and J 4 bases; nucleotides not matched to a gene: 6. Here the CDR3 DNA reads TGCGCCAGCAGCCAGAGGACTAGAATTTACAATGAGCAGTTCTTC. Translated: CASSQRTRIYNEQFF.

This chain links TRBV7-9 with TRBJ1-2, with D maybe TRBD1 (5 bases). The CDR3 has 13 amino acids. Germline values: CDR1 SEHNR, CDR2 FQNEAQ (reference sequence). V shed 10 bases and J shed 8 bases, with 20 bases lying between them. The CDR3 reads CATPPETAIGYTF. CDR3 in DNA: TGTGCCACCCCACCCGAGACAGCTATCGGCTACACCTTC.

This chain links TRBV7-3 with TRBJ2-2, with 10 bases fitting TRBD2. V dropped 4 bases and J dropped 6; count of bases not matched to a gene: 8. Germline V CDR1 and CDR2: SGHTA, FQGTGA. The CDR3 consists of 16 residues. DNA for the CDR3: TGTGCCAGCAGCTCGTCGGGACTAGCGTGGTCCGGGGAGCTGTTTTTT. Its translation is CASSSSGLAWSGELFF.

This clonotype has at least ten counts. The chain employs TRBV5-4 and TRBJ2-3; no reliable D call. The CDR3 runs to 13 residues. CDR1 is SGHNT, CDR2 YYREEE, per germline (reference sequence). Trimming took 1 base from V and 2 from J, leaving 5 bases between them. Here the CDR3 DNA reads TGTGCCAGCAGCTTGACCGCCACAGATACGCAGTATTTT. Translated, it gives CASSLTATDTQYF.

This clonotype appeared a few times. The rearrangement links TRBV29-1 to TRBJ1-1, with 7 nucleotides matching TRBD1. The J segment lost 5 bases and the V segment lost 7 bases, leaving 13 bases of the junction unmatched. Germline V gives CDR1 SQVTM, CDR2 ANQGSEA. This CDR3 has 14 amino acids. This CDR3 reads CSAEQGPGGTEAFF. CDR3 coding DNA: TGCAGCGCCGAACAGGGGCCGGGAGGTACTGAAGCTTTCTTT.

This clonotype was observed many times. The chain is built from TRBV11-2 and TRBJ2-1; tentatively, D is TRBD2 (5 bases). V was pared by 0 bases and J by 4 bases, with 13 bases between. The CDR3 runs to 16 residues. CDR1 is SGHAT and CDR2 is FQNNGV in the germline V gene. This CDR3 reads CASSLDRQPGYNEQFF. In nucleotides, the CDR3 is TGTGCCAGCAGCTTAGATAGGCAACCGGGATACAATGAGCAGTTCTTC. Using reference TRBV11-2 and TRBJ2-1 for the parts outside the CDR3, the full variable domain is EAGVAQSPRYKIIEKRQSVAFWCNPISGHATLYWYQQILGQGPKLLIQFQNNGVVDDSQLPKDRFSAERLKGVDSTLKIQPAKLEDSAVYLCASSLDRQPGYNEQFFGPGTRLTVL.

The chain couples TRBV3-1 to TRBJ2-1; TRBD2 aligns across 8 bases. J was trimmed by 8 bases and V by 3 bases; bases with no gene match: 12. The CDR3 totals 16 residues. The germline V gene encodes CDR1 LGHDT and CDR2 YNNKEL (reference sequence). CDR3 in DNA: TGTGCCAGCAGCCACCCCCCAGCGGGGGCGGGAGATGAGCAGTTCTTC. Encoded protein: CASSHPPAGAGDEQFF.

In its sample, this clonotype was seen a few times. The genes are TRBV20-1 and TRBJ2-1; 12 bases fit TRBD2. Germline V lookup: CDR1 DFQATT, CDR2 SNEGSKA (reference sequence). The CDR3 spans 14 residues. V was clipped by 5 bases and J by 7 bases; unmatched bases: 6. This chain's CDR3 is CSAGASGGDNEQFF. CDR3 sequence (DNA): TGCAGTGCTGGGGCTAGCGGGGGGGATAATGAGCAGTTCTTC.

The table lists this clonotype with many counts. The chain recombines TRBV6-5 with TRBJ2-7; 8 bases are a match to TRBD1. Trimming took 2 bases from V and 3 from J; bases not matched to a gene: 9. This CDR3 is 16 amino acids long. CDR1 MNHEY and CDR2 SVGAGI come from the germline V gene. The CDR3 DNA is TGTGCCAGCAGTTACGGTTCAACAGGGGGTCGCTACGAGCAGTACTTC. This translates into CASSYGSTGGRYEQYF.

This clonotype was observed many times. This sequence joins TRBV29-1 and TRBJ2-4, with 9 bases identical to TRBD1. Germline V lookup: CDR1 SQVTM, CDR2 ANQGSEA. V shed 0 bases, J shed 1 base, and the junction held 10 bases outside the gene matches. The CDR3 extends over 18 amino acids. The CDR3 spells CSVEDLQGAHGAKNIQYF. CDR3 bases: TGCAGCGTTGAAGACCTACAGGGGGCACACGGTGCCAAAAACATTCAGTACTTC.

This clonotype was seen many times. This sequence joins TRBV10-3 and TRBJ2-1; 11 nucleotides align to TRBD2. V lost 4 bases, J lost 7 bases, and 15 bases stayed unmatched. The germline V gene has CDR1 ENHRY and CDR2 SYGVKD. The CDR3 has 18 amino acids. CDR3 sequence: CAISGNSGRAHLENEQFF. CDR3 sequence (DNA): TGTGCCATCAGTGGGAATAGCGGGAGGGCCCATTTGGAGAATGAGCAGTTCTTC.

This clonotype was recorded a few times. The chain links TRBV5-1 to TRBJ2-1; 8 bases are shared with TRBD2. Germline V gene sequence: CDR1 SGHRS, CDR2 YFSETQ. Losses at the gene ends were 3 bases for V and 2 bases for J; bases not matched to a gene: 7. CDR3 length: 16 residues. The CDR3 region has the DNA TGCGCCAGCAGCTCGGCGATTAGCGGGGCCTACAATGAGCAGTTCTTC. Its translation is CASSSAISGAYNEQFF. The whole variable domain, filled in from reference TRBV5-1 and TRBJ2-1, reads KAGVTQTPRYLIKTRGQQVTLSCSPISGHRSVSWYQQTPGQGLQFLFEYFSETQRNKGNFPGRFSGRQFSNSRSEMNVSTLELGDSALYLCASSSAISGAYNEQFFGPGTRLTVL.

The CDR3 nucleotides are TGTGCCAGTAGCTGGACTATCACAGATACGCAGTATTTT. This sequence encodes CASSWTITDTQYF. The J gene is TRBJ2-3, the V gene TRBV19; weak D call: TRBD2 (6 bases). The CDR3 runs to 13 residues. V gave up 6 bases and J gave up 2 bases, with 9 bases separating them. The germline V gene encodes CDR1 LNHDA and CDR2 SQIVND (reference sequence).

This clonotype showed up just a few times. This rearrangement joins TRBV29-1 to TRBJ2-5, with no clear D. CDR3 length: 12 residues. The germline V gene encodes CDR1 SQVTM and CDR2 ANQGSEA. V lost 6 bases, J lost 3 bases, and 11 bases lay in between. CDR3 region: CSVYRDEETQYF. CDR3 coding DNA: TGCAGCGTCTATAGAGATGAAGAGACCCAGTACTTC.

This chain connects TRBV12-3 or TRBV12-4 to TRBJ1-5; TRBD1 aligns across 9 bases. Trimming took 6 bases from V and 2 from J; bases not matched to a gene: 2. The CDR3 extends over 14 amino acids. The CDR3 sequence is CASRGQGRNQPQHF. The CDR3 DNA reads TGTGCCAGCAGAGGACAGGGGCGCAATCAGCCCCAGCATTTT.

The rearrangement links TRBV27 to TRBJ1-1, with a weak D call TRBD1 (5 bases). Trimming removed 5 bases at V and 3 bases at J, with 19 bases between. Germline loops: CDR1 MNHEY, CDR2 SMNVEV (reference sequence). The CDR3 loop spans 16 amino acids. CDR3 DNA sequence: TGTGCCAGCAGTCAATCAGGGAGGCGTAGGGACACTGAAGCTTTCTTT. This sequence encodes CASSQSGRRRDTEAFF.

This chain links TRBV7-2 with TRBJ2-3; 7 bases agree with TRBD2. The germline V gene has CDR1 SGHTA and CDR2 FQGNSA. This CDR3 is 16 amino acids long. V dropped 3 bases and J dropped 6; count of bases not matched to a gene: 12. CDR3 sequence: CASSFIAGLSMDTQYF. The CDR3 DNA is TGTGCCAGCAGCTTTATAGCGGGCTTATCAATGGATACGCAGTATTTT.

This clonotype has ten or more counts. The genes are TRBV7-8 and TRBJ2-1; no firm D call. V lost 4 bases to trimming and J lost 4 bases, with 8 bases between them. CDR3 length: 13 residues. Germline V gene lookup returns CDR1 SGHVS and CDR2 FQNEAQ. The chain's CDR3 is CASSSYPYNEQFF. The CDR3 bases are TGTGCCAGCAGCTCCTACCCTTACAATGAGCAGTTCTTC.

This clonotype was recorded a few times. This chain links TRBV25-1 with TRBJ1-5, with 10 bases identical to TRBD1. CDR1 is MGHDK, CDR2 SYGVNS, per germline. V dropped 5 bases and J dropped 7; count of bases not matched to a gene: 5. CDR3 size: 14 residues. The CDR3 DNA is TGTGCCAGCAGTCCCGGACAGGGGGGACAGCCCCAGCATTTT. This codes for CASSPGQGGQPQHF.